This T cell receptor (beta chain) appears in the sequencing data of a study of blood T cell repertoires in COVID-19. Study details: Sites across the United States, Italy and Spain contributed samples from acute and convalescent COVID-19. PBMCs, B-cell-depleted T cells, or T cells provided the cDNA or gDNA that made up the material.

As originally analysed: Reference gene primer amplification gave nucleated cell count estimates. The data were produced by immunoSEQ multiplex PCR, yet TCRdb's version contains in-frame clones alone and is incomplete. V and J calls and clone size are given by that table; D and trimming were obtained from the DNA. The sample includes about 120,000 clones, over 75% of them seen just once. Germline assignment: CDR1 SEHNR and CDR2 FQNEAQ (reference sequence). The CDR3 loop spans 15 amino acids. V was cut by 6 bases and J by 6 bases, with 18 bases left in between. The material sequenced was peripheral blood. The receptor was isolated from a human donor with active COVID-19. The donor label of this sample is uncertain. This chain joins TRBV7-9 and TRBJ2-1; possible D gene TRBD2, 5 bases. The CDR3 spells CASRAYTSIGNEQFF. DNA of the CDR3: TGTGCCAGCAGAGCATATACTAGTATCGGCAATGAGCAGTTCTTC. The variable domain in full, completed from reference TRBV7-9 and TRBJ2-1, reads DTGVSQNPRHKITKRGQNVTFRCDPISEHNRLYWYRQTLGQGPEFLTYFQNEAQLEKSRLLSDRFSAERPKGSFSTLEIQRTEQGDSAMYLCASRAYTSIGNEQFFGPGTRLTVL.